This passage covers 27 T cell receptor beta chains from one sample sequenced in a study of regulatory T cells in long-lasting Graves disease. Arm-PCR of CDR3 regions and iRepertoire HTBI primers were the basis on which TCR beta libraries were built. From the multiplex PCR reads, TCRdb called clonotypes with MiXCR, one entry per CDR3 protein. The repertoire has a few hundred thousand distinct CDR3 sequences, 12% of them found once; the top ten carry 18%. Sample time point: newly diagnosed GD, antithyroid drugs for less than 3 months. Extracted RNA from PBMCs served as the source of the TCR library. This same sample was also part of a study on T cells in Graves' hyperthyroidism and ophthalmopathy.

Sequencing used peripheral blood mononuclear cells (PBMCs), obtained at new diagnosis, from a patient treated with antithyroid drugs. All receptors come from a woman under 30 with Graves disease.

This clonotype was seen at least ten times. The chain is built from TRBV12-3 or TRBV12-4 and TRBJ2-7, with TRBD2 matching over 7 bases. The trim removed 0 bases at V and 2 bases at J, leaving 16 bases unmatched. The CDR3 is made up of 19 amino acids. The CDR3 here is CASSLARGMGRTATYEQYF. The CDR3 region has the DNA TGTGCCAGCAGTTTAGCGCGGGGGATGGGAAGGACGGCGACCTACGAGCAGTACTTC.

The rearrangement uses TRBV10-3 and TRBJ2-7; D perhaps matches TRBD2 (5 bases). There are 13 residues in the CDR3. The V and J ends lost 5 bases and 0 bases respectively, with 8 bases between them. Looked up from germline, CDR1 is ENHRY and CDR2 is SYGVKD. This CDR3 is CAISLDYSYEQYF. CDR3 nucleotide sequence: TGTGCCATCAGTTTAGACTACTCCTACGAGCAGTACTTC.

This clonotype was observed a handful of times. This chain links TRBV19 with TRBJ1-1, with unresolved D. The CDR3 loop spans 15 amino acids. Per germline, CDR1 LNHDA and CDR2 SQIVND (reference sequence). V was pared by 8 bases and J by 0 bases, with 16 bases between. CDR3 sequence (DNA): TGTGCCAGTCGGTCCCTGGTAGGTGTGAACACTGAAGCTTTCTTT. Its protein is CASRSLVGVNTEAFF.

The chain combines TRBV9 with TRBJ2-1; D is possibly TRBD1 (5 bases). CDR3 length equals 14 residues. Trimming took 0 bases from V and 8 from J, leaving 12 bases between them. Germline CDR1 and CDR2: SGDLS and YYNGEE. This CDR3 reads CASSVGGWSDEQFF. The CDR3 nucleotides read TGTGCCAGCAGCGTAGGGGGCTGGAGCGATGAGCAGTTCTTC.

This clonotype has ten or more counts. The rearrangement links TRBV6-5 to TRBJ2-5, with D tentatively TRBD1 (6 bases). This CDR3 is built from 14 residues. Germline loops: CDR1 MNHEY, CDR2 SVGAGI. The germline V and J ends were trimmed by 2 bases and 5 bases, with 12 bases remaining between them. This CDR3 is CASSYPGTFETQYF. The CDR3 DNA reads TGTGCCAGCAGTTACCCAGGGACATTCGAGACCCAGTACTTC.

This clonotype was observed at least ten times. The chain recombines TRBV7-9 with TRBJ2-7, with 12 bases aligning to TRBD2. The length of the CDR3 is 16 residues. The V and J ends lost 5 bases and 2 bases, in that order; junction bases with no gene match: 7. CDR1 and CDR2 (germline): SEHNR, FQNEAQ (reference sequence). CDR3 sequence: CASSSGTSGRAYEQYF. In DNA, the CDR3 is TGTGCCAGCAGCAGCGGGACTAGCGGGCGGGCCTACGAGCAGTACTTC. The complete variable domain, with remaining parts taken from reference TRBV7-9 and TRBJ2-7, reads DTGVSQNPRHKITKRGQNVTFRCDPISEHNRLYWYRQTLGQGPEFLTYFQNEAQLEKSRLLSDRFSAERPKGSFSTLEIQRTEQGDSAMYLCASSSGTSGRAYEQYFGPGTRLTVT.

This clonotype was picked up many times. This chain links TRBV6-1 with TRBJ2-3; D may match TRBD1 or TRBD2 (5 bases each). Trimming took off 6 bases at V and 1 base at J, with 17 bases between the two ends. This CDR3 spans 16 amino acids. Looked up from germline, CDR1 is MNHNS and CDR2 is SASEGT. The CDR3 nucleotides are TGTGCCAGCAGCCCCCCCGGGGCTCGAGGCACAGATACGCAGTATTTT. This codes for CASSPPGARGTDTQYF.

This clonotype came up a few times. This chain links TRBV6-4 with TRBJ1-5; D unresolved. The CDR3 totals 13 residues. CDR1 and CDR2 (germline): MRHNA, SNTAGT. The V gene lost 4 bases and the J gene lost 1 base, with 5 bases spanning the gap. CDR3 nucleotide sequence: TGTGCCAGCAGTGTCGGCAGCAATCAGCCCCAGCATTTT. Its protein product is CASSVGSNQPQHF.

The chain employs TRBV25-1 and TRBJ2-2; D possibly corresponds to TRBD1 (5 bases). Deletions cut 5 bases from V and 4 bases from J, with 14 bases between. CDR1 and CDR2 from the germline V gene are MGHDK and SYGVNS. The CDR3 length is 15 residues. CDR3 sequence (DNA): TGTGCCAGCAGTACAACGGCCAGGGTCACCGGGGAGCTGTTTTTT. This translates into CASSTTARVTGELFF.

This clonotype was found many times. This chain uses TRBV11-3 with TRBJ1-6; the D is unclear. V lost 4 bases and J lost 8, with 9 bases in between. This CDR3 region has 13 residues. Germline V CDR1 and CDR2: SGHNT, YENEEA. The CDR3 DNA reads TGTGCCAGCAGCTCAGACTTGGATTCACCCCTCCACTTT. Protein sequence: CASSSDLDSPLHF.

This rearrangement joins TRBV6-5 to TRBJ1-3, with D unresolved. Looked up from germline, CDR1 is MNHEY and CDR2 is SVGAGI. This CDR3 has 14 amino acids. Trimming shortened V by 2 bases and J by 4 bases, and 9 bases separated the two germline ends. The chain's CDR3 is CASSYGLGGNTIYF. Written as DNA, the CDR3 is TGTGCCAGCAGTTACGGACTTGGAGGAAACACCATATATTTT.

This clonotype was counted only a few times. This chain joins TRBV7-9 and TRBJ1-1, with TRBD1 matching over 7 bases. This CDR3 region has 15 residues. Germline assignment: CDR1 SEHNR and CDR2 FQNEAQ (reference sequence). J was trimmed by 0 bases and V by 8 bases; bases with no gene match: 9. The CDR3 region is CASGQDRSMNTEAFF. CDR3 sequence (DNA): TGTGCCAGCGGACAGGACAGATCCATGAACACTGAAGCTTTCTTT.

Many counts were recorded for this clonotype. This chain links TRBV12-3 or TRBV12-4 with TRBJ1-5, with TRBD1 as a possible D gene (5 bases). CDR3 length equals 14 residues. The V and J ends lost 6 bases and 4 bases respectively, with 13 bases between them. Here the CDR3 DNA reads TGTGCCAGCAGGTCGGGACCTAAGAATCAGCCCCAGCATTTT. Encoded protein: CASRSGPKNQPQHF.

The V call is TRBV20-1, the J call TRBJ2-1; D not certain. Looked up from germline, CDR1 is DFQATT and CDR2 is SNEGSKA (reference sequence). The CDR3 has 14 residues. V was clipped by 3 bases and J by 5 bases, with 14 bases between them. CDR3 nucleotides: TGCAGTGCTAGGCCGCGGTGGATGAACAATGAGCAGTTCTTC. This sequence encodes CSARPRWMNNEQFF.

This clonotype was recorded many times. This chain links TRBV6-1 with TRBJ2-2; D is perhaps TRBD2 (5 bases). Per germline, CDR1 MNHNS and CDR2 SASEGT. The CDR3 has 14 residues. V was trimmed by 6 bases and J by 6 bases, leaving 14 bases between them. DNA of the CDR3: TGTGCCAGCAGGCCCGGGATGACCGCCGGGGAGCTGTTTTTT. Its translation: CASRPGMTAGELFF.

This clonotype was found many times. The chain employs TRBV12-3 or TRBV12-4 and TRBJ2-1, with 12 nucleotides matching TRBD2. V gave up 4 bases and J gave up 6 bases; unmatched junction bases: 7. CDR3 length: 16 residues. The CDR3 region is CASSSLAGGPLNEQFF. The CDR3 DNA reads TGTGCCAGCAGTTCTCTAGCGGGAGGGCCTCTCAATGAGCAGTTCTTC.

This clonotype was observed many times. V usage is TRBV5-1 and J usage is TRBJ2-2, with unresolved D. The CDR3 length is 12 residues. V was trimmed by 0 bases and J by 7 bases, leaving 4 bases between them. The germline V gene encodes CDR1 SGHRS and CDR2 YFSETQ. This CDR3 reads CASSLARGELFF. For the CDR3, the DNA is TGCGCCAGCAGCTTGGCTCGCGGGGAGCTGTTTTTT.

This clonotype has ten or more counts. This rearrangement joins TRBV20-1 to TRBJ1-2; D not resolved. The CDR3 sequence is 14 residues long. V lost 3 bases and J 0 bases, leaving 11 bases between the germline ends. Germline lookup yields CDR1 DFQATT and CDR2 SNEGSKA (reference sequence). The chain's CDR3 is CSARMGLANYGYTF. In nucleotides, the CDR3 is TGCAGTGCTAGGATGGGATTAGCTAACTATGGCTACACCTTC.

The gene calls are TRBV6-4 and TRBJ2-1, with D possibly being TRBD2 (6 bases). This CDR3 spans 14 amino acids. Per the germline V gene, CDR1 is MRHNA and CDR2 is SNTAGT. The ends were cut back, 3 bases at V and 8 bases at J, with 14 bases in the middle. The DNA for the CDR3 is TGTGCCAGCAGTGAATCCCCCCCGGGAGATGAGCAGTTCTTC. As protein: CASSESPPGDEQFF.

Many counts were recorded for this clonotype. The V gene is TRBV5-5, the J gene TRBJ2-5, with D perhaps matching TRBD1 (5 bases). Looked up from germline, CDR1 is SGHKS and CDR2 is YYEKEE (reference sequence). V was shortened by 0 bases and J by 1 base, with 13 bases between the two germline ends. The length of the CDR3 is 16 residues. Here the CDR3 reads CASSLEPGQGQETQYF. In nucleotides, the CDR3 is TGTGCCAGCAGCTTGGAACCAGGCCAGGGCCAAGAGACCCAGTACTTC.

V and J are TRBV4-1 and TRBJ2-3, with 8 bases matching TRBD2. Trimming at V came to 0 bases and at J to 6 bases, leaving 11 bases not matched to a gene. This CDR3 has 17 residues. In germline, CDR1 is MGHRA, CDR2 YSYEKL. The chain's CDR3 is CASSQEFHGRAGDTQYF. CDR3 coding DNA: TGCGCCAGCAGCCAAGAATTCCACGGGAGGGCCGGGGATACGCAGTATTTT.

This clonotype was counted many times. The chain combines TRBV2 with TRBJ1-1; a weak D match, TRBD1 (5 bases). The ends were cut back, 8 bases at V and 3 bases at J, with 19 bases in the middle. The CDR3 is made up of 15 amino acids. Germline-derived CDR1 and CDR2 are SNHLY and FYNNEI. The CDR3 sequence: CASVLDIREDTEAFF. The CDR3 DNA is TGTGCCAGCGTCCTGGACATCAGGGAAGACACTGAAGCTTTCTTT.

There are a few counts of this clonotype. The CDR3: CASGPDSPLHF. The DNA of the CDR3 is TGTGCCAGCGGGCCGGATTCACCCCTCCACTTT. This sequence joins TRBV4-2 and TRBJ1-6; no clear D. With 8 bases removed from V and 8 bases from J, the gap between germline ends came to 7 bases. Per germline, CDR1 LGHNA and CDR2 YNFKEQ. The CDR3 runs to 11 residues.

In this sample, this clonotype turned up many times. The rearrangement links TRBV6-1 to TRBJ2-2; D is uncertain. Germline-derived CDR1 and CDR2 are MNHNS and SASEGT. The CDR3 sequence is 12 residues long. With 6 bases removed from V and 5 bases from J, the gap between germline ends came to 7 bases. CDR3 DNA sequence: TGTGCCAGCAGACCCGATACCGGGGAGCTGTTTTTT. Protein product: CASRPDTGELFF.

This clonotype was counted at least ten times. V usage is TRBV7-8 and J usage is TRBJ1-1; tentatively, D is TRBD1 (5 bases). This CDR3 has 16 amino acids. CDR1 and CDR2 from the germline V gene are SGHVS and FQNEAQ. V lost 1 base and J 6 bases, leaving 18 bases between the germline ends. CDR3: CASSLGSSPGYPEAFF. CDR3 coding DNA: TGTGCCAGCAGCTTAGGATCATCACCAGGGTATCCTGAAGCTTTCTTT.

The chain employs TRBV6-1 and TRBJ1-5, with TRBD1 matching over 7 bases. The J segment lost 1 base and the V segment lost 6 bases, leaving 18 bases of the junction unmatched. From germline, CDR1 is MNHNS and CDR2 SASEGT. This CDR3 contains 19 residues. The CDR3 spells CASSPPRGYRGPSNQPQHF. The CDR3 nucleotides read TGTGCCAGCAGCCCCCCGAGGGGCTACAGGGGACCGAGCAATCAGCCCCAGCATTTT.

There are many counts of this clonotype. This sequence joins TRBV20-1 and TRBJ2-5, with 10 bases aligning to TRBD2. The CDR3 runs 12 residues. The V gene's germline CDR1 is DFQATT and CDR2 SNEGSKA (reference sequence). The V segment lost 6 bases and the J segment 5 bases; nucleotides outside the gene matches: 3. Here the CDR3 reads CSALAGEETQYF. The CDR3 DNA follows: TGCAGTGCCCTAGCGGGAGAGGAGACCCAGTACTTC.